The 25 T cell receptor beta chains listed next were all sequenced from one sample in a study of blood T cell repertoires in COVID-19. Produced via immunoSEQ multiplex PCR; TCRdb's table is partial and in-frame only. The table records some 190,000 clones, roughly three quarters of them present only once. Sequencing was done on a sample of PBMCs or T cells enriched from blood (not recorded which). The receptors come from a woman between 45 and 65 years old with acute COVID-19.

The chain joins TRBV7-9 to TRBJ1-2, with TRBD1 matching over 12 bases. Germline loops: CDR1 SEHNR, CDR2 FQNEAQ (reference sequence). The ends lost 5 bases at V and 6 bases at J; junction bases unmatched: 7. This CDR3 comprises 15 residues. The CDR3 sequence: CASSRPGQGANGYTF. For the CDR3, the DNA is TGTGCCAGCAGCCGACCGGGACAGGGGGCGAATGGCTACACCTTC.

This clone was observed at least ten times. The chain joins TRBV5-1 to TRBJ2-2; 9 bases align to TRBD1. Germline-derived CDR1 and CDR2 are SGHRS and YFSETQ. Unmatched junction bases numbered 8, after V lost 4 bases and J lost 4 bases. There are 16 residues in the CDR3. The CDR3 here is CASSIRDRVSTGELFF. As DNA, the CDR3 is TGCGCCAGCAGCATCCGGGACAGGGTGTCCACCGGGGAGCTGTTTTTT.

This chain links TRBV28 with TRBJ1-2; D gene uncertain. Per germline, CDR1 MDHEN and CDR2 SYDVKM. The CDR3 runs to 14 residues. V lost 3 bases, J lost 1 base, and 9 bases lay in between. CDR3 sequence: CASSLVTGNYGYTF. CDR3 sequence (DNA): TGTGCCAGCAGTTTGGTGACGGGTAACTATGGCTACACCTTC.

The chain uses TRBV5-1 and TRBJ1-2, with D maybe TRBD1 (6 bases). Per the germline V gene, CDR1 is SGHRS and CDR2 is YFSETQ. V lost 4 bases and J 8 bases, leaving 9 bases between the germline ends. The CDR3 is made up of 11 amino acids. CDR3 nucleotide sequence: TGCGCCAGCAGCCCAGGGGACGGCTACACCTTC. Protein sequence: CASSPGDGYTF.

The chain carries TRBV5-1 and TRBJ2-5; TRBD1 might be the D (5 bases). V gave up 4 bases and J gave up 7 bases, with 14 bases separating them. CDR3 length equals 13 residues. Germline V gene sequence: CDR1 SGHRS, CDR2 YFSETQ. The CDR3 DNA follows: TGCGCCAGCAGCCTCGACAGCCCAGGGACCCAGTACTTC. This codes for CASSLDSPGTQYF.

The rearrangement joins TRBV7-2 to TRBJ2-3, with 7 positions matching TRBD2. The CDR3 contains 15 residues. The ends lost 2 bases at V and 0 bases at J; junction bases unmatched: 2. In germline, CDR1 is SGHTA, CDR2 FQGNSA. The CDR3 loop is CASSLRRGSTDTQYF. CDR3 sequence (DNA): TGTGCCAGCAGCTTACGGCGGGGGAGCACAGATACGCAGTATTTT. Using reference TRBV7-2 and TRBJ2-3 for the parts outside the CDR3, the full variable domain is GAGVSQSPSNKVTEKGKDVELRCDPISGHTALYWYRQSLGQGLEFLIYFQGNSAPDKSGLPSDRFSAERTGGSVSTLTIQRTQQEDSAVYLCASSLRRGSTDTQYFGPGTRLTVL.

In this sample, this clone turned up a few times. This chain connects TRBV7-8 to TRBJ1-2, with D possibly being TRBD1 (6 bases). Germline V gene lookup returns CDR1 SGHVS and CDR2 FQNEAQ. This CDR3 comprises 14 residues. Trimming cost V 5 bases and J 5 bases, with 15 bases left between them. DNA for the CDR3: TGTGCCAGCAGCGCGACCGGGAGGGGGTATGGCTACACCTTC. It encodes CASSATGRGYGYTF.

The chain carries TRBV7-2 and TRBJ1-5; 9 nucleotides match TRBD1. Per germline, CDR1 SGHTA and CDR2 FQGNSA. Trimming removed 3 bases from V and 0 bases from J; junction bases left unmatched: 9. There are 18 residues in the CDR3. CDR3 coding DNA: TGTGCCAGCAGCTTCCCCGGGACAGGGATATATAGCAATCAGCCCCAGCATTTT. This sequence encodes CASSFPGTGIYSNQPQHF.

This rearrangement joins TRBV2 to TRBJ2-1; the D gene is possibly TRBD2 (6 bases). CDR1 is SNHLY and CDR2 is FYNNEI in the germline V gene. V lost 7 bases and J lost 7, with 20 bases in between. There are 15 residues in the CDR3. The CDR3 DNA is TGTGCCAGCACGGGGCGGCGGGGACTCTGGAATGAGCAGTTCTTC. Protein product: CASTGRRGLWNEQFF. Based on the CDR3 plus reference TRBV2 and TRBJ2-1, the full variable domain is EPEVTQTPSHQVTQMGQEVILRCVPISNHLYFYWYRQILGQKVEFLVSFYNNEISEKSEIFDDQFSVERPDGSNFTLKIRSTKLEDSAMYFCASTGRRGLWNEQFFGPGTRLTVL.

This chain uses TRBV4-1 with TRBJ1-2; 9 bases line up with TRBD1. The V gene end was trimmed by 1 base and the J gene end by 9 bases; junction bases not matched to a gene: 6. Per germline, CDR1 MGHRA and CDR2 YSYEKL. This CDR3 has 14 amino acids. The CDR3 here is CASSQAGTGTRYTF. In DNA, the CDR3 is TGCGCCAGCAGCCAAGCCGGGACAGGGACACGCTACACCTTC.

The genes are TRBV5-3 and TRBJ2-3, with 9 nucleotides matching TRBD2. TRBV5-3 is reported as an ORF; its role is uncertain. The CDR3 contains 15 residues. J lost 6 bases, V lost 4 bases, and 9 bases had no gene match. The CDR3 here is CARSLLAGEADTQYF. Here the CDR3 DNA reads TGTGCCAGAAGCCTATTAGCGGGGGAAGCGGATACGCAGTATTTT.

CDR3 amino acids: CASRRIGHLNTEAFF. The DNA of the CDR3 is TGTGCCAGCAGGAGAATCGGACACCTGAACACTGAAGCTTTCTTT. The V gene is TRBV11-2, the J gene TRBJ1-1, with D tentatively TRBD1 (5 bases). CDR3 length equals 15 residues. The germline gives CDR1 SGHAT, CDR2 FQNNGV. The V and J ends lost 6 bases and 0 bases respectively, with 14 bases between them.

The chain couples TRBV12-3 or TRBV12-4 to TRBJ2-5; TRBD1 aligns across 8 bases. This CDR3 comprises 13 residues. J was trimmed by 5 bases and V by 3 bases; bases with no gene match: 2. CDR3 region: CASSFPGGETQYF. DNA for the CDR3: TGTGCCAGCAGTTTCCCAGGGGGCGAGACCCAGTACTTC.

This clone was seen a single time. The chain combines TRBV28 with TRBJ2-1; 8 bases are a match to TRBD1. In germline, CDR1 is MDHEN, CDR2 SYDVKM. The trim removed 7 bases at V and 6 bases at J, leaving 8 bases unmatched. This CDR3 is built from 14 residues. This chain's CDR3 is CASMGTGGGNEQFF. The CDR3 nucleotides read TGTGCCAGCATGGGGACAGGTGGAGGCAATGAGCAGTTCTTC.

The V call is TRBV18, the J call TRBJ1-1; 7 bases line up with TRBD1. The CDR3 runs to 13 residues. With 5 bases clipped from V and 4 bases from J, the junction kept 4 bases outside the gene matches. Germline V CDR1 and CDR2: KGHSH, LQKENI. The CDR3 sequence is CASSVDRSTEAFF. The CDR3 DNA sequence: TGTGCCAGCTCAGTGGACAGGAGCACTGAAGCTTTCTTT.

The chain has TRBV4-1 and TRBJ2-3; 15 nucleotides line up with TRBD2. The junction had 4 bases not matched to a gene; V was cut back by 4 bases and J by 5 bases. The CDR3 length is 16 residues. Per germline, CDR1 MGHRA and CDR2 YSYEKL. The CDR3, as DNA: TGCGCCAGCAGCCCCGGGACTAGCGGGGGGAGAGATACGCAGTATTTT. The encoded protein is CASSPGTSGGRDTQYF.

The chain carries TRBV19 and TRBJ1-2; D may be TRBD1 (5 bases). This CDR3 has 15 residues. V was pared by 6 bases and J by 4 bases, with 18 bases between. The germline CDR1 and CDR2 sequences are LNHDA and SQIVND (reference sequence). The DNA of the CDR3 is TGTGCCAGTAGCCCTGGTGGGGGGAGGTCCTATGGCTACACCTTC. Encoded protein: CASSPGGGRSYGYTF.

This chain connects TRBV9 to TRBJ1-3; D gene ambiguous. V dropped 0 bases and J dropped 0 bases, with 10 bases sitting between them. This CDR3 spans 16 amino acids. Germline values: CDR1 SGDLS, CDR2 YYNGEE. The CDR3 sequence is CASSVGEFLSGNTIYF. As DNA, the CDR3 is TGTGCCAGCAGCGTAGGGGAGTTTCTCTCTGGAAACACCATATATTTT.

The chain's CDR3 is CASSPMGGQLGVGQPQHF. The CDR3 DNA reads as TGTGCCAGTAGCCCAATGGGCGGACAGTTAGGCGTAGGTCAGCCCCAGCATTTT. The chain links TRBV19 to TRBJ1-5, with D perhaps TRBD1 (6 bases). The ends were cut back, 6 bases at V and 6 bases at J, with 27 bases in the middle. Germline V gives CDR1 LNHDA, CDR2 SQIVND (reference sequence). The CDR3 covers 18 residues.

The chain couples TRBV5-3 to TRBJ2-3; perhaps TRBD1 as D (6 bases). TRBV5-3 carries the ORF label, with uncertain function. V was cut by 2 bases and J by 5 bases, with 9 bases left in between. The CDR3 has 13 residues. The CDR3 bases are TGTGCCAGAAGCTTAAAAGGGGGAGATACGCAGTATTTT. Its translation: CARSLKGGDTQYF.

The rearrangement links TRBV11-3 to TRBJ2-3; 12 bases align to TRBD2. V shed 4 bases and J 2 bases; nucleotides not matched to a gene: 7. The CDR3 totals 17 residues. Germline CDR1 is SGHNT and CDR2 is YENEEA. The CDR3 DNA reads as TGTGCCAGCAGCTCGGGACTAGCGGGCGACACCACAGATACGCAGTATTTT. Protein product: CASSSGLAGDTTDTQYF.

The chain employs TRBV3-1 (or the pseudogene TRBV3-2) and TRBJ2-5; D gene uncertain. V shed 1 base and J shed 2 bases, with 11 bases lying between them. Germline CDR1 and CDR2: LGHDT and YNNKEL (reference sequence). The CDR3 length is 15 residues. CDR3 amino acids: CASSQGRLLQETQYF. CDR3 sequence (DNA): TGTGCCAGCAGCCAAGGCCGACTTCTACAAGAGACCCAGTACTTC.

This clone was recorded once. The chain joins TRBV7-8 to TRBJ2-1, with 12 bases aligning to TRBD2. Germline CDR1 and CDR2: SGHVS and FQNEAQ. This CDR3 is 19 amino acids long. V dropped 1 base and J dropped 0; count of bases not matched to a gene: 7. CDR3 bases: TGTGCCAGCAGCTTAGTCCCTAGCGGGGGGGCTAGCTCCTACAATGAGCAGTTCTTC. Protein sequence: CASSLVPSGGASSYNEQFF.

This chain connects TRBV28 to TRBJ2-1; D is ambiguous. V lost 9 bases and J 4 bases, leaving 16 bases between the germline ends. The CDR3 has 14 residues. Germline CDR1 and CDR2: MDHEN and SYDVKM. The CDR3 sequence is CASNDPTPYNEQFF. The CDR3 DNA is TGTGCCAGTAACGACCCGACTCCGTACAATGAGCAGTTCTTC.

This rearrangement joins TRBV28 to TRBJ1-1; TRBD1 matches 8 bases. The CDR3 extends over 14 amino acids. Looked up from germline, CDR1 is MDHEN and CDR2 is SYDVKM. Trimming cost V 5 bases and J 6 bases; bases outside gene matches: 8. This chain's CDR3 is CASSPSTQGAEAFF. The CDR3 coding sequence is TGTGCCAGCAGTCCCTCTACACAGGGGGCTGAAGCTTTCTTT.